This TCR beta chain was captured by sequencing in a study of metastatic and nonmetastatic thyroid tumors. Across the whole study: Malignant and benign thyroid patients had repertoires compared in peripheral blood and tumor or nodule tissue.

Study results and limitations: In both blood and tumor samples, TCR beta diversity was reported significantly higher for malignant than benign nodules.

The CDR3 spans 14 residues. Germline V CDR1 and CDR2: MDHEN, SYDVKM. The ends lost 8 bases at V and 4 bases at J; junction bases unmatched: 6. This clone appeared a few times. No antigen is known for it. There were no patients who had received any treatment before thyroid surgery. Under the authors' procedure: CDR3 was compared across clinicopathological groups, and the resulting differences were used to build a distant-metastasis classifier for papillary thyroid cancer. MiXCR re-clonotyped the PCR reads for TCRdb. The V and J calls and clone size are TCRdb's, not the authors'. Here the sample spans more than 13,000 clones, about 29% being singletons.

The rearrangement uses TRBV28 and TRBJ2-2; 8 positions agree with TRBD2. This TCR came from a male donor with papillary thyroid cancer or a benign thyroid nodule (not recorded which). Some clones in this sample may be carry-over from other donors' samples. The sample was tumor tissue. The CDR3 here is CASHRGGRTGELFF. The CDR3 bases are TGTGCCAGCCACCGGGGGGGACGCACCGGGGAGCTGTTTTTT. The complete variable domain, with remaining parts taken from reference TRBV28 and TRBJ2-2, reads DVKVTQSSRYLVKRTGEKVFLECVQDMDHENMFWYRQDPGLGLRLIYFSYDVKMKEKGDIPEGYSVSREKKERFSLILESASTNQTSMYLCASHRGGRTGELFFGEGSRLTVL.